This paragraph reports one T cell receptor beta chain. Antigen unknown. Germline assignment: CDR1 SQVTM and CDR2 ANQGSEA. This CDR3 is built from 12 residues. This sample stems from a study of post-analysis software for immune sequencing data. The overall study: Patients with relapsing-remitting, secondary progressive and progressive-relapsing multiple sclerosis courses were all represented.

The library was made from cDNA and included unique molecular identifiers. TCRdb passed the PCR reads through MiXCR, listing each CDR3 protein once. Counted here are about 540,000 distinct CDR3 sequences, less than 40% occurring once; the ten biggest clones make up around 5.9%. Study-wide results and caveats: A few TRBV segments appeared more often in patients than in controls, and TRBV5-6, TRBV5-1 and TRBV20-1 were among these.

The sequence was collected from a girl aged 2-17 years with multiple sclerosis. V gene TRBV29-1 combines with J gene TRBJ2-7; possibly TRBD1 for D (6 bases). Matching the DNA end better, TRBJ2-5 makes the J call doubtful. Sequenced: blood. In nucleotides, the CDR3 is TGCAGCGGTGGCAGGGGCCACGAGACCCAGTACTTC. Translation: CSGGRGHETQYF.